The rows below give T cell receptor beta chains drawn from one sample of a study of blood T cell repertoires in COVID-19. Repertoires were generated with immunoSEQ multiplex PCR, while TCRdb's copy carries only in-frame clones and drops some. Of about 140,000 clones in the sample, 88% were seen once. Sequencing input: peripheral blood. These receptors all stem from a man between 65 and 85 years old with acute or convalescent COVID-19. CDR3s include the opening cysteine and the closing phenylalanine or tryptophan. A D gene is named only where the DNA matches it firmly. Clone size, where shown, is once, few, many, or a class for clones that have expanded.

V	size	J	D	DNA	CDR3
TRBV2	NA	TRBJ2-2	NA	TGTGCCAGCAGTAAGACTATCCTCGGGGAGCTGTTTTTT	CASSKTILGELFF
TRBV30	NA	TRBJ1-2	TRBD1	TGTGCCTGGAGTGTACACAGGGGTGGCTACACCTTC	CAWSVHRGGYTF
TRBV5-5	NA	TRBJ2-7	TRBD2	TGTGCCAGCAGCTTGTCGGTAGCGGGGCCCTACGAGCAGTACTTC	CASSLSVAGPYEQYF
TRBV14	NA	TRBJ1-2	NA	TGTGCCAGCAGCCAAGGGAGGGCTAACTATGGCTACACCTTC	CASSQGRANYGYTF
TRBV6-5	once	TRBJ1-2	TRBD1	TGTGCCAGCAGTCCGGGGACAGGGGGAGTCTATGGCTACACCTTC	CASSPGTGGVYGYTF
TRBV18	NA	TRBJ1-2	NA	TGTGCCAGCTCACCACCGAGTATCTATGGCTACACCTTC	CASSPPSIYGYTF
TRBV27	NA	TRBJ1-6	TRBD1	TGTGCCAGCAGTTTAAGACAGGGGACTAATTCACCCCTCCACTTT	CASSLRQGTNSPLHF
TRBV7-3	NA	TRBJ2-1	TRBD2	TGTGCCAGCAGCCCAGGGACTAGCGGGAGCTACAATGAGCAGTTCTTC	CASSPGTSGSYNEQFF
TRBV3-1/TRBV3-2	NA	TRBJ1-5	TRBD1	TGTGCCAGCAGCCAGGACAGGGGCCCGCGTCAGCCCCAGCATTTT	CASSQDRGPRQPQHF
TRBV2	NA	TRBJ2-1	TRBD2	TGTGCCAGCAGTGTAACGGGAGGGTTTGGGAATGAGCAGTTCTTC	CASSVTGGFGNEQFF
TRBV5-1	NA	TRBJ2-5	TRBD2	TGCGCCAGCAGCTCAGGACTAGCCCCGCGGACCCAGTACTTC	CASSSGLAPRTQYF
TRBV6-4	once	TRBJ2-2	TRBD1	TGTGCCAGCAGCCCGGACAGGGCCGGGGAGCTGTTTTTT	CASSPDRAGELFF
TRBV6-5	NA	TRBJ2-7	NA	TGTGCCAGCAGTCGTCCAGGCACGCACTACGAGCAGTACTTC	CASSRPGTHYEQYF
TRBV27	NA	TRBJ2-5	NA	TGTGCCAGCAGTTCGTGGAGCGGGCGGCCGGTCCAGTACTTC	CASSSWSGRPVQYF
TRBV2	NA	TRBJ1-1	TRBD1	TGTGCCAGCAGTGCCCGACAGGGAAACACTGAAGCTTTCTTT	CASSARQGNTEAFF
TRBV28	NA	TRBJ2-7	TRBD2	TGTGCCAGCAGTTCAGCGGGAGGCCCCTCCTACGAGCAGTACTTC	CASSSAGGPSYEQYF
TRBV21-1	NA	TRBJ2-1	NA	TGTGCCAGCAGCTCCCACTTTAGCGGAGACTACAATGAGCAGTTCTTC	CASSSHFSGDYNEQFF
TRBV5-5	NA	TRBJ1-6	NA	TGTGCCAGCAGCTTGGCCCTGGGGGCTACCTATAATTCACCCCTCCACTTT	CASSLALGATYNSPLHF
TRBV20-1	NA	TRBJ2-3	TRBD2	TGCAGCGGGGGGGGAGATACGCAGTATTTT	CSGGGDTQYF
TRBV3-1/TRBV3-2	NA	TRBJ1-2	NA	TGTGCCAGCAGCCAAGGTTCTGGCGGCGCCTATGGCTACACCTTC	CASSQGSGGAYGYTF
TRBV6-5	NA	TRBJ2-1	TRBD1	TGTGCCAGCAGTTACAGCGGGACAGGGTCCTACAATGAGCAGTTCTTC	CASSYSGTGSYNEQFF
TRBV27	NA	TRBJ1-1	NA	TGTGCCAGCAGTTTATTTTATGGGGAGAAAGCTTTCTTT	CASSLFYGEKAFF
TRBV2	NA	TRBJ1-1	NA	TGTGCCAGCAGTGAGGAGACCCAACGTGAAGCTTTCTTT	CASSEETQREAFF
TRBV30	NA	TRBJ1-1	NA	TGTGCCTGGAGTGTACAGGGCCCCCGGGGTGAAGCTTTCTTT	CAWSVQGPRGEAFF
TRBV5-1	few	TRBJ2-2	TRBD2	TGCGCCAGCAGCTTGTTGGGTAGCGGGAGCAACACCGGGGAGCTGTTTTTT	CASSLLGSGSNTGELFF
TRBV2	NA	TRBJ2-1	TRBD2	TGTGCCACTATAGCGGGAGGCCACAATGAGCAGTTCTTC	CATIAGGHNEQFF
TRBV18	once	TRBJ1-5	NA	TGTGCCAGCTCACCAGGGGCCGGCAATCAGCCCCAGCATTTT	CASSPGAGNQPQHF
TRBV9	NA	TRBJ2-1	TRBD1	TGTGCCAGCAGCGTAGCGACAGGGGCCTACAATGAGCAGTTCTTC	CASSVATGAYNEQFF
TRBV19	NA	TRBJ1-1	TRBD1	TGTGCCAGTACCCCCAGGACTCAGGGGGTCGGCACTGAAGCTTTCTTT	CASTPRTQGVGTEAFF
TRBV19	NA	TRBJ1-1	NA	TGTGCCAGTAGTTACAGGGAAGGAACTGAAGCTTTCTTT	CASSYREGTEAFF
TRBV15	NA	TRBJ1-1	NA	TGTGCCACCAGCAGAGGGGGCATGAACACTGAAGCTTTCTTT	CATSRGGMNTEAFF
TRBV5-8	NA	TRBJ1-5	TRBD1	TGTGCCAGCAGCTTAAGTTTCAGGGGGCGGTTTAGTCAGCCCCAGCATTTT	CASSLSFRGRFSQPQHF
TRBV2	NA	TRBJ1-1	TRBD1	TGTGCCAGCTGCATGGACAGGGCGTGGAACACTGAAGCTTTCTTT	CASCMDRAWNTEAFF
TRBV2	once	TRBJ1-2	NA	TGTGCCAGCAGTGAACGCAGGATAAATAACTATGGCTACACCTTC	CASSERRINNYGYTF
TRBV5-5	NA	TRBJ2-7	TRBD2	TGTGCCAGCAGCAGGGGACTAGTTTCCTACGAGCAGTACTTC	CASSRGLVSYEQYF
TRBV15	NA	TRBJ2-3	NA	TGTGCCACCAGCAGAGCCGGGGGGCAGGGAGATACGCAGTATTTT	CATSRAGGQGDTQYF
TRBV2	NA	TRBJ2-4	TRBD2	TGTGCCAGCAGCCGACTAGCGGGAGTGGTAGCGGGAAACATTCAGTACTTC	CASSRLAGVVAGNIQYF
TRBV6-2/TRBV6-3	NA	TRBJ2-7	NA	TGTGCCAGCAGTTACTACCGAGGCAGGGAAAAACCCTACGAGCAGTACTTC	CASSYYRGREKPYEQYF
TRBV29-1	NA	TRBJ2-5	NA	TGCAGCGTTGAATGGCCAGGTGGACAAGAGACCCAGTACTTC	CSVEWPGGQETQYF
TRBV18	NA	TRBJ2-1	TRBD1	TGTGCCAGCTCACCCCCTGGGACAGGGGTTGTAAATGAGCAGTTCTTC	CASSPPGTGVVNEQFF
TRBV13	once	TRBJ1-6	NA	TGTGCCAGCAGCTTCTGGACAGAGTCCTATAATTCACCCCTCCACTTT	CASSFWTESYNSPLHF
TRBV5-1	NA	TRBJ1-4	TRBD1	TGCGCCAGCAGCCCGGGACAGGGGGAGGGAAAACTGTTTTTT	CASSPGQGEGKLFF
TRBV6-5	NA	TRBJ1-3	NA	TGTGCCAGCAGTTCCCCGACAGGTGGAAACACCATATATTTT	CASSSPTGGNTIYF